These 3 T cell receptor beta chains were sequenced from one sample in a study of blood T cells in healthy people across ages. A J-beta primer mix and a sample-barcoded 5' primer were used in a second PCR of roughly 6 to 11 cycles. TCRdb called the 5' RACE reads again in MiXCR, with one record for every CDR3 protein. The sample lists around 500,000 distinct CDR3 sequences; around a quarter were seen once. Another study also made use of these data, one on T cells of mothers and their children.

The source material was blood. The receptors stem from a boy aged 2 to 9 in good health.

The chain links TRBV12-3 or TRBV12-4 to TRBJ2-3; D gene ambiguous. With 8 bases removed from V and 0 bases from J, the gap between germline ends came to 9 bases. This CDR3 has 13 amino acids. The CDR3 DNA is TGTGCCAGCTCAGCGATTAGCACAGATACGCAGTATTTT. Translating it yields CASSAISTDTQYF.

The table lists this clonotype with a few counts. The V and J genes are TRBV7-7 and TRBJ2-1; D gene uncertain. The CDR3 consists of 15 residues. V was trimmed by 5 bases and J by 0 bases, leaving 11 bases between them. CDR1 and CDR2 (germline): SSHAT, FNYEAQ (reference sequence). The CDR3 DNA reads as TGTGCCAGCAGCGCGACCCCGAGCTCCTACAATGAGCAGTTCTTC. Its protein product is CASSATPSSYNEQFF.

The rearrangement joins TRBV7-9 to TRBJ1-2; no reliable D call. Trimming pared 1 base from V and 4 bases from J, leaving 13 bases between. CDR3 length equals 15 residues. Germline V lookup: CDR1 SEHNR, CDR2 FQNEAQ (reference sequence). CDR3 bases: TGTGCCAGCAGCTTAGATGCAGGCCTCCCCTATGGCTACACCTTC. It encodes CASSLDAGLPYGYTF.